The 15 T cell receptor beta chains below were found in one sample sequenced in a study of PD-1 blockade in classical Hodgkin lymphoma (TCRdb year 2020). Sample time point, as interpreted from the label and publication: cycle 1 day 1 (C1D1), immediately before nivolumab initiation. Relapse after autologous stem cell transplantation had occurred in all trial patients, and cohorts A, B and C were distinguished by prior brentuximab vedotin exposure. The method was the immunoSEQ multiplex PCR assay. TCRdb obtained this table from immuneACCESS and retained in-frame rearrangements with V and J assigned. These tables miss some clones; where compared with another copy, unresolved V genes account for less than half of the shortfall, and the remainder is unexplained. This sample comprises around 4,000 clones, 70% to 75% of them detected only once. In total, the top ten clones hold 45% to 60% of the sample.

The material was peripheral blood mononuclear cells (PBMCs), obtained at baseline. These receptors were taken from a human donor with classical Hodgkin lymphoma.

The V and J genes are TRBV14 and TRBJ2-6, with D unclear. The CDR3 spans 15 residues. CDR1 SGHDN and CDR2 FVKESK come from the germline V gene. V gave up 4 bases and J gave up 0 bases, with 7 bases separating them. The DNA of the CDR3 is TGTGCCAGCAGCCGATTGGGCTCTGGGGCCAACGTCCTGACTTTC. The encoded protein is CASSRLGSGANVLTF.

The rearrangement uses TRBV15 and TRBJ2-1; TRBD2 matches at 11 bases. Losses at the gene ends were 5 bases for V and 5 bases for J; bases not matched to a gene: 17. This CDR3 spans 19 amino acids. Germline values: CDR1 LNHNV, CDR2 YYDKDF (reference sequence). In DNA, the CDR3 is TGTGCCACCAGCGTGGGTACAGGGTTACTAGCGGGAGTCCACAATGAGCAGTTCTTC. Protein product: CATSVGTGLLAGVHNEQFF.

This sequence joins TRBV2 and TRBJ1-1; maybe TRBD1 (6 bases). The germline V gene encodes CDR1 SNHLY and CDR2 FYNNEI. Trimming took 4 bases from V and 3 from J, leaving 9 bases between them. The CDR3 totals 13 residues. The CDR3 spells CASSGDRYTEAFF. Written as DNA, the CDR3 is TGTGCCAGCAGTGGCGACAGGTACACTGAAGCTTTCTTT.

The chain carries TRBV6-6 and TRBJ2-1; possible D gene TRBD2, 6 bases. Trimming shortened V by 4 bases and J by 8 bases, and 9 bases separated the two germline ends. In germline, CDR1 is MNHNY, CDR2 SVGAGI (reference sequence). CDR3 size: 12 residues. The CDR3 DNA is TGTGCCAGCAGTTGGACTAAGGATGAGCAGTTCTTC. Translated, it gives CASSWTKDEQFF.

This clone was seen just once. The chain is built from TRBV6-1 and TRBJ1-3, with 9 bases matching TRBD1. The junction had 2 bases not matched to a gene; V was cut back by 3 bases and J by 8 bases. CDR1 MNHNS and CDR2 SASEGT come from the germline V gene. This CDR3 is 13 amino acids long. CDR3 region: CASSEDRGDTIYF. In DNA, the CDR3 is TGTGCCAGCAGTGAGGACAGGGGTGACACCATATATTTT.

V is TRBV6-5 and J is TRBJ1-1; D gene unclear. The CDR3 consists of 13 residues. CDR1 is MNHEY and CDR2 is SVGAGI in the germline V gene. Trimming stripped 4 bases from V and 1 base from J, with 7 bases between. CDR3 nucleotide sequence: TGTGCCAGCAGTTTTATCGAGAACACTGAAGCTTTCTTT. It is translated as CASSFIENTEAFF.

The chain employs TRBV18 and TRBJ2-6, with no clear D. The V and J ends lost 4 bases and 2 bases respectively, with 9 bases between them. This CDR3 contains 15 residues. The V gene's germline CDR1 is KGHSH and CDR2 LQKENI. The CDR3 DNA sequence: TGTGCCAGCTCACGCCGTAGTGCTGGGGCCAACGTCCTGACTTTC. This gives the protein CASSRRSAGANVLTF.

This chain joins TRBV19 and TRBJ2-2, with TRBD1 as a possible D gene (5 bases). The CDR3 loop spans 19 amino acids. The V end was cut by 2 bases, the J end by 0 bases, with 19 bases between. Germline V gene sequence: CDR1 LNHDA, CDR2 SQIVND (reference sequence). CDR3 DNA sequence: TGTGCCAGTAGTATATCCCACAGGATCCCCATTGCGAACACCGGGGAGCTGTTTTTT. It specifies CASSISHRIPIANTGELFF.

This clone was counted only a few times. V and J are TRBV7-9 and TRBJ2-7, with 9 positions matching TRBD1. The J segment lost 5 bases and the V segment lost 5 bases, leaving 13 bases of the junction unmatched. Germline V gives CDR1 SEHNR, CDR2 FQNEAQ (reference sequence). CDR3 length equals 16 residues. The CDR3 bases are TGTGCCAGCAGCCCATCAGGGACAGGGTTTTTCCACGAGCAGTACTTC. Translated, it gives CASSPSGTGFFHEQYF.

The V gene is TRBV10-1, the J gene TRBJ1-1; no clear D gene. Trimming removed 3 bases at V and 6 bases at J, with 5 bases between. Germline loops: CDR1 WNHNN, CDR2 SYGVQD (reference sequence). The CDR3 is made up of 11 amino acids. CDR3 loop: CASSDHPEAFF. The CDR3 bases are TGCGCCAGCAGTGATCATCCTGAAGCTTTCTTT.

The chain carries TRBV27 and TRBJ2-1; D is tentatively TRBD1 or TRBD2 (5 bases each). Trimming removed 4 bases from V and 3 bases from J, with 7 bases in between. The germline V gene has CDR1 MNHEY and CDR2 SMNVEV (reference sequence). CDR3 length: 13 amino acids. The CDR3 DNA sequence: TGTGCCAGCAGTTGGGACCACTACAATGAGCAGTTCTTC. Protein product: CASSWDHYNEQFF.

This chain connects TRBV7-8 to TRBJ2-6; no clear D gene. CDR3 size: 13 residues. Germline V gene data show CDR1 as SGHVS and CDR2 as FQNEAQ. The V gene lost 7 bases and the J gene lost 2 bases, with 6 bases spanning the gap. CDR3 residues: CASIQPGANVLTF. CDR3 bases: TGTGCCAGCATTCAACCTGGGGCCAACGTCCTGACTTTC.

The rearrangement links TRBV27 to TRBJ1-1; D is perhaps TRBD1 (5 bases). V shed 1 base and J shed 1 base, with 19 bases lying between them. This CDR3 contains 18 residues. From germline, CDR1 is MNHEY and CDR2 SMNVEV (reference sequence). The CDR3 DNA sequence: TGTGCCAGCAGTTTATACCCCTCTGGGCAGGGCGGGAACACTGAAGCTTTCTTT. Amino acid sequence: CASSLYPSGQGGNTEAFF.

The chain employs TRBV28 and TRBJ2-1; TRBD2 matches at 10 bases. Trimming cost V 6 bases and J 3 bases; bases outside gene matches: 8. Germline assignment: CDR1 MDHEN and CDR2 SYDVKM. This CDR3 spans 16 amino acids. The CDR3: CASSSLLAGVYNEQFF. CDR3 nucleotides: TGTGCCAGCAGCTCCCTCCTAGCGGGAGTCTACAATGAGCAGTTCTTC.

By its share, this clone is large. The chain links TRBV6-6 to TRBJ2-7, with D possibly matching TRBD2 (6 bases). Trimming took 7 bases from V and 2 from J, leaving 12 bases between them. The CDR3 loop spans 13 amino acids. In germline, CDR1 is MNHNY, CDR2 SVGAGI (reference sequence). The CDR3 DNA reads as TGTGCCAGCACCCTCGGAGGGACCTACGAGCAGTACTTC. It is translated as CASTLGGTYEQYF.